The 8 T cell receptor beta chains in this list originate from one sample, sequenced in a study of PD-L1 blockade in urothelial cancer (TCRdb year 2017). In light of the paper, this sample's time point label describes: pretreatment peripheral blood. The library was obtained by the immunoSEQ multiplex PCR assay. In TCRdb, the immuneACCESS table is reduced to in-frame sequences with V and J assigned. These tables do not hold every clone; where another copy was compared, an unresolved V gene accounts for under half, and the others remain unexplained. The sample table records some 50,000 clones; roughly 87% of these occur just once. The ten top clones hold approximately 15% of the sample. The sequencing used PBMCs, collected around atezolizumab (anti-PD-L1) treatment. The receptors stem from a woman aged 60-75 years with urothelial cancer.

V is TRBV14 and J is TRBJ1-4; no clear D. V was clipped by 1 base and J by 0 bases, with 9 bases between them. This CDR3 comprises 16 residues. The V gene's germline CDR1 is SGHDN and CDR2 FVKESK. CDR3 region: CASSQGGAATNEKLFF. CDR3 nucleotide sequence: TGTGCCAGCAGCCAAGGGGGAGCCGCAACTAATGAAAAACTGTTTTTT.

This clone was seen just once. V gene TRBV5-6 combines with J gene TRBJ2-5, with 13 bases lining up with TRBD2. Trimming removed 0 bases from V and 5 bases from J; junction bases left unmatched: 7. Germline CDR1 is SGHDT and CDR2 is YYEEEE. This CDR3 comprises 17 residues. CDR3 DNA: TGTGCCAGCAGCTTGGGACTAGCGGGAGGATGGGATGAGACCCAGTACTTC. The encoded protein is CASSLGLAGGWDETQYF.

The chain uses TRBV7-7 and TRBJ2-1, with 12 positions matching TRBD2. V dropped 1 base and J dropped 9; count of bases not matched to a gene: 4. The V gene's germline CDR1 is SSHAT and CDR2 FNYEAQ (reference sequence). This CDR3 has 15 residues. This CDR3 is CASSLGLAGDPEQFF. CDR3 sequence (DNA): TGTGCCAGCAGCTTAGGACTAGCGGGAGACCCTGAGCAGTTCTTC.

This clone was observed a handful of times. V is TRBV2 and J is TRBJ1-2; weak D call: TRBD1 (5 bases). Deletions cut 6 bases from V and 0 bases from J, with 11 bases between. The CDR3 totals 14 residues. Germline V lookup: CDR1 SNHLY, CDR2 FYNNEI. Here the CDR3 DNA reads TGTGCCAGCAGCGGGACTCAAGCTAACTATGGCTACACCTTC. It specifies CASSGTQANYGYTF.

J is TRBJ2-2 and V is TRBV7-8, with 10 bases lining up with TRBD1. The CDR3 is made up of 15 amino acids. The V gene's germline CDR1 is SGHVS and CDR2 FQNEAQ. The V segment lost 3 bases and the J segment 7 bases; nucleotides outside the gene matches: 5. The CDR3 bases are TGTGCCAGCAGCTTCTCGGGACAGGGGAACGGGGAGCTGTTTTTT. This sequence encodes CASSFSGQGNGELFF.

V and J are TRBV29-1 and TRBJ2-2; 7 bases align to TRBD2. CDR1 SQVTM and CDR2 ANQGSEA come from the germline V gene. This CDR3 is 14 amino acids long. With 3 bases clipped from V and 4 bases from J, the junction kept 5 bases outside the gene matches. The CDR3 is CSVERTRSTGELFF. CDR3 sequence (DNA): TGCAGCGTTGAGAGGACTAGAAGCACCGGGGAGCTGTTTTTT.

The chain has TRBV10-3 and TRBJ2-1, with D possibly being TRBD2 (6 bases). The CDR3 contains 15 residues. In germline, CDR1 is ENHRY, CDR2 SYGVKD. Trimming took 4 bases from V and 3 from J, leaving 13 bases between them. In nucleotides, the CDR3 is TGTGCCATCAGTGCTGGACTACGTCTCTACAATGAGCAGTTCTTC. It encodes CAISAGLRLYNEQFF.

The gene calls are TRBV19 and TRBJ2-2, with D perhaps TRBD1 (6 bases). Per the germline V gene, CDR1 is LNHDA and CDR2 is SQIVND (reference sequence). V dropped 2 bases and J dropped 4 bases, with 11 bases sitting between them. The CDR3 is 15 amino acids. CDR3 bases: TGTGCCAGTAGTATACAGGGGCGCGGCACCGGGGAGCTGTTTTTT. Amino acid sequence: CASSIQGRGTGELFF.